This T cell receptor (beta chain) was captured by sequencing in a study of T cells after posttransplantation cyclophosphamide. TCRdb keeps only in-frame clones here, not all; method: immunoSEQ multiplex PCR. The sample lists roughly 7,300 clones; just over 90% were seen once. Germline V gene lookup returns CDR1 SEHNR and CDR2 FQNEAQ (reference sequence). V was clipped by 2 bases and J by 1 base, with 6 bases between them. The CDR3 sequence is 15 residues long. Cyclophosphamide on days +3 and +4 followed busulfan-fludarabine conditioning and a marrow graft. The material sequenced was PBMCs, taken approximately 1,300 days after allogeneic stem cell transplant with posttransplant cyclophosphamide. The gene calls are TRBV7-9 and TRBJ2-6; D may be TRBD1 (5 bases). The clonotype was recovered from a female patient aged 50-60 years who received an allogeneic stem cell transplant from a related donor, was CMV-positive, and had no GVHD. Some T cells here may be from the graft donor. The CDR3 spells CASSLRGSGANVLTF. In DNA form, the CDR3 reads TGTGCCAGCAGCTTAAGGGGTTCTGGGGCCAACGTCCTGACTTTC. Together with reference TRBV7-9 and TRBJ2-6, the CDR3 gives the full variable domain: DTGVSQNPRHKITKRGQNVTFRCDPISEHNRLYWYRQTLGQGPEFLTYFQNEAQLEKSRLLSDRFSAERPKGSFSTLEIQRTEQGDSAMYLCASSLRGSGANVLTFGAGSRLTVL.